These T cell receptor beta chains were read from a single sample in a study of identical twins. TCRdb reprocessed the 5' RACE reads with MiXCR, giving one entry per CDR3 protein. Among roughly 260,000 distinct CDR3 sequences listed, 11% to 15% were seen once. Sequenced input: memory (CD45RO+) T cells sorted from blood. These receptors were taken from a woman aged 18-30 years in good health. Both conserved end residues are part of each CDR3. The order of the fields is D gene, J gene, CDR3 length, V gene, clone size, CDR3 DNA, CDR3 protein. A D gene is named only where the DNA matches it firmly. Clone size, where shown, is once, few, many, or a class for clones that have expanded.

D: .
J: TRBJ2-1
length: 15
V: TRBV20-1
size: few
DNA: TGCAGTGCCCGGGCCCCTTCGCGGACCAACAATGAGCAGTTCTTC
CDR3: CSARAPSRTNNEQFF

D: TRBD2
J: TRBJ2-1
length: 15
V: TRBV7-8
size: .
DNA: TGTGCCAGCAGCCAAGGGACTAGCAAAAGGAATGAGCAGTTCTTC
CDR3: CASSQGTSKRNEQFF

D: .
J: TRBJ2-7
length: 15
V: TRBV18
size: few
DNA: TGTGCCAGCTCACCGGGACTCTACATGGTCCACGAGCAGTACTTC
CDR3: CASSPGLYMVHEQYF

D: TRBD2
J: TRBJ2-3
length: 19
V: TRBV20-1
size: .
DNA: TGCAGTGCTTCGACGCAGACGACTAGCGGGGGGGTTTTGACAGATACGCAGTATTTT
CDR3: CSASTQTTSGGVLTDTQYF

D: .
J: TRBJ1-1
length: 13
V: TRBV7-8
size: many
DNA: TGTGCCAGCAGCTTACATGGGGACACTGAAGCTTTCTTT
CDR3: CASSLHGDTEAFF

D: .
J: TRBJ1-2
length: 17
V: TRBV7-2
size: .
DNA: TGTGCCAGCAGCTTAGCGAGGTCGGTCCGGGGGGGCTATGGCTACACCTTC
CDR3: CASSLARSVRGGYGYTF

D: .
J: TRBJ2-1
length: 16
V: TRBV11-2
size: many
DNA: TGTGCCAGCAGCTTTTTCATTGGCGGGGCCTACAATGAGCAGTTCTTC
CDR3: CASSFFIGGAYNEQFF

D: TRBD2
J: TRBJ2-5
length: 15
V: TRBV3-1
size: .
DNA: TGTGCCAGCAGCCAAGGAAATAGCGGGGGAGAGACCCAGTACTTC
CDR3: CASSQGNSGGETQYF

D: TRBD1
J: TRBJ2-2
length: 14
V: TRBV5-6
size: few
DNA: TGTGCCAGCAGCCTTCGACAGGGTACCGGGGAGCTGTTTTTT
CDR3: CASSLRQGTGELFF

D: .
J: TRBJ1-1
length: 13
V: TRBV12-3/TRBV12-4
size: .
DNA: TGTGCCAGCACCCTGCGGGGGGACACTGAAGCTTTCTTT
CDR3: CASTLRGDTEAFF

D: .
J: TRBJ2-2
length: 13
V: TRBV6-2/TRBV6-3
size: .
DNA: TGTGCCACCTCGGGACAGAACACCGGGGAGCTGTTTTTT
CDR3: CATSGQNTGELFF

D: .
J: TRBJ1-1
length: 11
V: TRBV28
size: few
DNA: TGTGCCAGCAGTTTAAGCACTGAAGCTTTCTTT
CDR3: CASSLSTEAFF

D: .
J: TRBJ2-3
length: 15
V: TRBV20-1
size: few
DNA: TGCAGTGCTAGAGAACCCAGGGAGGGCACAGATACGCAGTATTTT
CDR3: CSAREPREGTDTQYF

D: .
J: TRBJ1-3
length: 14
V: TRBV25-1
size: .
DNA: TGTGCCAGCAGTGGACAGCTCTCTGGAAACACCATATATTTT
CDR3: CASSGQLSGNTIYF

D: .
J: TRBJ2-7
length: 13
V: TRBV10-1
size: few
DNA: TGCGCCAGCAGTGGAGGCAGGGGATCCGAGCAGTACTTC
CDR3: CASSGGRGSEQYF

D: .
J: TRBJ1-1
length: 14
V: TRBV5-1
size: .
DNA: TGCGCCAGCAGCTTGGCCAGTCCCAACACTGAAGCTTTCTTT
CDR3: CASSLASPNTEAFF

D: .
J: TRBJ2-2
length: 13
V: TRBV7-9
size: .
DNA: TGTGCCAGCAGTCGACAGGACACCGGGGAGCTGTTTTTT
CDR3: CASSRQDTGELFF

D: .
J: TRBJ2-6
length: 16
V: TRBV6-2/TRBV6-3
size: .
DNA: TGTGCCAGCACCTTGGGGACTTTCTCTGGGGCCAACGTCCTGACTTTC
CDR3: CASTLGTFSGANVLTF

D: .
J: TRBJ2-5
length: 18
V: TRBV29-1
size: few
DNA: TGCAGCGTTGAGGGTAGGCCTGCCGGGGAATGGAGACAAGAGACCCAGTACTTC
CDR3: CSVEGRPAGEWRQETQYF

D: TRBD1
J: TRBJ1-5
length: 12
V: TRBV20-1
size: few
DNA: TGCAGTGCCTCCACAGGGGTACAGCCCCAGCATTTT
CDR3: CSASTGVQPQHF

D: TRBD1
J: TRBJ2-2
length: 14
V: TRBV29-1
size: .
DNA: TGCAGCGTCGATGGGACAGGGGGCACCGGGGAGCTGTTTTTT
CDR3: CSVDGTGGTGELFF

D: .
J: TRBJ2-4
length: 13
V: TRBV29-1
size: few
DNA: TGCAGCGTTGACATGGGGCAGGGAAACATTCAGTACTTC
CDR3: CSVDMGQGNIQYF

D: TRBD1
J: TRBJ1-4
length: 15
V: TRBV9
size: few
DNA: TGTGCCAGCAGCCCTTGGGACAGGTCTAATGAAAAACTGTTTTTT
CDR3: CASSPWDRSNEKLFF

D: TRBD2
J: TRBJ2-3
length: 17
V: TRBV7-9
size: few
DNA: TGTGCCAGCAGCCCCATGGCTAGCGGCTATGAGACAGATACGCAGTATTTT
CDR3: CASSPMASGYETDTQYF

D: .
J: TRBJ2-1
length: 13
V: TRBV6-4
size: many
DNA: TGTGCCAGCAGTACTACTGGGGAGTCTGAGCAGTTCTTC
CDR3: CASSTTGESEQFF

D: TRBD2
J: TRBJ2-7
length: 12
V: TRBV20-1
size: many
DNA: TGCAGCTGGGGGGGGAACTCCTACGAGCAGTACTTC
CDR3: CSWGGNSYEQYF

D: .
J: TRBJ2-5
length: 14
V: TRBV5-6
size: many
DNA: TGTGCCAGCAGCCAAACAGGGCGCCGGGAGACCCAGTACTTC
CDR3: CASSQTGRRETQYF

D: TRBD1
J: TRBJ1-6
length: 17
V: TRBV6-1
size: few
DNA: TGTGCCAGCAGCTCAGGGGGCCCTAGCTCCTATAATTCACCCCTCCACTTT
CDR3: CASSSGGPSSYNSPLHF

D: .
J: TRBJ2-1
length: 15
V: TRBV4-3
size: many
DNA: TGCGCCAGCAGCCAGGCGACTAGTTGGACAGGTGAGCAGTTCTTC
CDR3: CASSQATSWTGEQFF

D: .
J: TRBJ2-1
length: 12
V: TRBV6-2/TRBV6-3
size: few
DNA: TGTGCCAGCAGTTACACGGTTGACGAGCAGTTCTTC
CDR3: CASSYTVDEQFF

D: .
J: TRBJ1-3
length: 15
V: TRBV12-3/TRBV12-4
size: once
DNA: TGTGCCAGCAGTTTTTTGCGTTCCTCTGGAAACACCATATATTTT
CDR3: CASSFLRSSGNTIYF

D: .
J: TRBJ2-7
length: 14
V: TRBV18
size: once
DNA: TGTGCCAGCTCACCCCGGGCGGTCACCTACGAGCAGTACTTC
CDR3: CASSPRAVTYEQYF